This T cell receptor beta chain was sequenced during a study of blood T cell repertoires in COVID-19. Germline CDR1 LNHDA, CDR2 SQIVND (reference sequence). The CDR3 runs to 13 residues. Deletions cut 3 bases from V and 0 bases from J, with 5 bases between. Here immunoSEQ multiplex PCR was the method, and the copy in TCRdb shows in-frame clones only, minus some. The repertoire holds 80,000 to 95,000 clones, with roughly 79% as singletons. V usage is TRBV19 and J usage is TRBJ1-2; D is ambiguous. The sequenced sample was peripheral blood. The source of this sequence is a woman of 80 years or more with acute or convalescent COVID-19. The CDR3 region is CASSILANYGYTF. As DNA, the CDR3 is TGTGCCAGTAGTATCCTAGCTAACTATGGCTACACCTTC.